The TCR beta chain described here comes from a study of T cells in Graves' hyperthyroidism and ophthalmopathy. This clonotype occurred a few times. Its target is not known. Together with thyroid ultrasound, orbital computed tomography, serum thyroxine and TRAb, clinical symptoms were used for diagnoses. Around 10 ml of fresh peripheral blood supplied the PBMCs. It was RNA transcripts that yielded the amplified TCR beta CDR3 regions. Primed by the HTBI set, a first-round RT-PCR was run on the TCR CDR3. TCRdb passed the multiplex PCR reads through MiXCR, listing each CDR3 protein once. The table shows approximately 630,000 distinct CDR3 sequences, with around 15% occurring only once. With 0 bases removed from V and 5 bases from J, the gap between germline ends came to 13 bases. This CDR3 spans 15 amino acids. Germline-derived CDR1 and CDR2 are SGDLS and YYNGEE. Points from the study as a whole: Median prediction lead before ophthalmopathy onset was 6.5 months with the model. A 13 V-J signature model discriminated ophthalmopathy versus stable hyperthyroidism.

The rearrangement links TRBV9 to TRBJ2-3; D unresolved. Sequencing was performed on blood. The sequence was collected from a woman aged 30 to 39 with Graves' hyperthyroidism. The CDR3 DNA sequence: TGTGCCAGCAGCGTAGGGCGAGAGATAGGAGATACGCAGTATTTT. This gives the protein CASSVGREIGDTQYF.